This record looks at one T cell receptor beta chain sequence and its context. The antigen it recognizes is unknown. The input lacks base qualities; no much larger clone sits a single base away. Additional DNA sequences in this sample encode the identical CDR3. This sample stems from a study of shared clonotypes between healthy human individuals (dated by TCRdb to the early 2020s). Notes on the research overall: The cohort comprised a couple of women and a few men aged 18 to 49 years. For each donor, three plates each were used for CD4 naive and CD4 memory, two plates were used for CD8 naive, and one plate was used for CD8 memory. To increase sequencing depth and limit assay-specific biases, TCR repertoire library preparation and sequencing were carried out by different laboratories using diverse techniques. To estimate repertoire size and how much clonotype sharing occurs between individuals, the study deeply sequenced the blood TCR repertoires of five healthy adults. Each donor's leukapheresis produced roughly between roughly 0.85 and 9.5 billion PBMCs.

CD8 naive samples consisted of CD45RO-negative cells that were positively selected for CCR7, yielding a CD45RA+CCR7+ population without TemRA cells. The donors were healthy, HIV-negative adults who had no recently reported acute infections or vaccinations. Only Caucasian adults living in Nashville, Tennessee, USA were represented among the donors. Blood was collected by leukapheresis, and PBMCs were isolated by Ficoll-Histopaque density gradient centrifugation and then cryopreserved in liquid nitrogen vapor phase. Analytical flow cytometry was used to check the purity and quantity of every magnetically sorted T cell population. Genomic DNA was isolated from each sorted fraction and quantified by UV absorbance on a Nanodrop 2000c. The CDR1 and CDR2 encoded by the germline V gene are SQVTM and ANQGSEA. V loses 3 bases of germline sequence and J loses 0 bases, and the interval between the two ends is 8 bases. The CDR3 runs 13 residues from the cysteine to the phenylalanine. Of the read, only the CDR3 DNA is kept; its 39 bases are in frame from base 1.

Broader findings and caveats from the paper: Across a handful of donors, roughly 5% of naive CD4, approximately 4% of naive CD8, 2.3% of memory CD4, and approximately 0.4% of memory CD8 clonotypes were shared. Naive subsets generally had larger estimated clonotype richness than memory subsets. Pairwise subsampling led to the expectation that sequencing depth would affect the degree of clonotype sharing among donors. The genetic and exposure-history diversity represented was limited by the small number of donors. Incomplete sequencing was indicated by rarefaction of sorted-subset datasets, despite the large sequencing depth. Sampling was restricted to blood, and TCR repertoires in tissue are likely to differ from TCR repertoires in blood. Clonotypes shared by all four sorted-subset donors showed higher generation probabilities than non-shared clonotypes.

Using the deep immunoSEQ assay, TCR CDR3 regions were amplified from genomic DNA by multiplex PCR. Genomic DNA extracted from each cell subset was distributed evenly over all wells of several immunoSEQ 96-well plates, and each plate served as one replicate. For sorted subsets, approximately 200 ng of genomic DNA, equivalent to 30,000 or so T cell genomes, went into each replicate PCR. Purified libraries were measured with a Qubit 3.0 fluorometer, size-checked on a Bioanalyzer 2100, and measured again with the KAPA Library Quantification kit. A separate single-read 150-cycle Illumina NextSeq 550 flow cell was used to sequence each immunoSEQ 96-well plate. Regarding the original processing steps: Because the immunoSEQ output included only junctional sequences and no quality scores, the filtering could not be the same as the filtering used for full-length reads. To assign V/J genes and CDR3, sequences were annotated using PyIR, a Python wrapper for IgBLAST v1.9, with IMGT germline references. Reads were removed for weak V/J assignments (E-value above 1e-6), missing CDR3, stop codons, out-of-frame junctions, or ambiguous translated residues. V3J clonotypes were defined by identical inferred V gene, J gene, and CDR3 amino acid sequence. To compute the percentage overlap between repertoires, the number of shared unique clonotypes was divided by the size of the smaller repertoire. RTK rarefaction, the Chao1 estimator, and Recon v2.1 estimates of unobserved clonotypes were used to assess repertoire richness. Generation probabilities for all TCRbeta clonotypes obtained by the gDNA method from a few donors were computed using OLGA. The table comes from immuneACCESS by way of TCRdb, which keeps in-frame sequences with V and J called. Part of the clones is missing from these tables; in studies checked, under half for an unresolved V gene and the rest for unknown reasons. V and J calls and clone size follow that table, whereas D and trimming were derived from the DNA. The sample has about 700,000 clones on record, around 92% of them singletons. The ten largest make up more than 20% of the sample.

The clonotype comes from a man younger than 40 in good health. The chain employs TRBV29-1 and TRBJ2-5; there is no confident call for the D gene. Sample: naive CD8+ T cells sorted from blood. Explained via the paper, the cell subset or site label denotes: CD45RA+CCR7+. The nucleotides read TGCAGCGTTGATTCGCAAAACCAAGAGACCCAGTACTTC. Its product reads: CSVDSQNQETQYF.